This passage covers 10 T cell receptor beta chains from one sample sequenced in a study of T cell changes during pregnancy in multiple sclerosis. Profiling relied on immunoSEQ multiplex PCR, and the TCRdb table lists in-frame clones only, not all of them. The sample lists tens of thousands of clones, about 91% occurring once. The sample consisted of peripheral blood, taken after pregnancy. The receptors come from a female donor with multiple sclerosis, enrolled in a pregnancy study.

The chain links TRBV5-4 to TRBJ2-3; TRBD2 matches 7 bases. V shed 4 bases and J 4 bases; nucleotides not matched to a gene: 12. The germline CDR1 and CDR2 sequences are SGHNT and YYREEE (reference sequence). This CDR3 spans 16 amino acids. CDR3 residues: CASSQTSVGRPDTQYF. CDR3 coding DNA: TGTGCCAGCAGCCAAACTAGCGTTGGGCGGCCAGATACGCAGTATTTT.

The chain couples TRBV5-5 to TRBJ2-5; D unclear. Germline CDR1 reads SGHKS; CDR2 reads YYEKEE (reference sequence). CDR3 length: 12 amino acids. V shed 4 bases and J shed 7 bases, with 11 bases lying between them. For the CDR3, the DNA is TGTGCCAGCAGCGTACTCCTAGGGACCCAGTACTTC. Protein product: CASSVLLGTQYF.

The chain has TRBV7-2 and TRBJ1-3; 7 nucleotides agree with TRBD1. There are 15 residues in the CDR3. Unmatched junction bases numbered 7, after V lost 5 bases and J lost 3 bases. CDR1 and CDR2 from the germline V gene are SGHTA and FQGNSA. Written as DNA, the CDR3 is TGTGCCAGCAGCAGAATAACAGGGGTTGGAAACACCATATATTTT. It encodes CASSRITGVGNTIYF.

This clone was recorded only once. The genes are TRBV29-1 and TRBJ2-6; 9 bases are shared with TRBD1. Germline V lookup: CDR1 SQVTM, CDR2 ANQGSEA. V shed 3 bases and J 1 base; nucleotides not matched to a gene: 4. The CDR3 is made up of 16 amino acids. The DNA for the CDR3 is TGCAGCGTTGAGGGACAGGGAGGATCTGGGGCCAACGTCCTGACTTTC. This codes for CSVEGQGGSGANVLTF.

V gene TRBV28 combines with J gene TRBJ1-5; 7 bases map to TRBD1. Germline V gene data show CDR1 as MDHEN and CDR2 as SYDVKM. The CDR3 totals 17 residues. The trim removed 6 bases at V and 6 bases at J, leaving 17 bases unmatched. The CDR3 coding sequence is TGTGCCAGCAGATTTTCCCCGGGACAGTTGCTTTCTCAGCCCCAGCATTTT. Encoded protein: CASRFSPGQLLSQPQHF.

The chain couples TRBV28 to TRBJ2-7; D remains ambiguous. Trimming shortened V by 5 bases and J by 3 bases, and 20 bases separated the two germline ends. This CDR3 contains 16 residues. The germline V gene has CDR1 MDHEN and CDR2 SYDVKM. For the CDR3, the DNA is TGTGCCAGCAGTCCTCCCGTTGAAGAGGTAGGCTACGAGCAGTACTTC. Its protein is CASSPPVEEVGYEQYF. Supplemented by reference TRBV28 and TRBJ2-7, the full variable domain reads DVKVTQSSRYLVKRTGEKVFLECVQDMDHENMFWYRQDPGLGLRLIYFSYDVKMKEKGDIPEGYSVSREKKERFSLILESASTNQTSMYLCASSPPVEEVGYEQYFGPGTRLTVT.

This chain connects TRBV27 to TRBJ1-1; D remains ambiguous. Germline V gene data show CDR1 as MNHEY and CDR2 as SMNVEV (reference sequence). The CDR3 length is 13 residues. Trimming cost V 6 bases and J 2 bases, with 10 bases left between them. The CDR3 here is CASSLSRNTEAFF. DNA of the CDR3: TGTGCCAGCAGCCTAAGCCGTAACACTGAAGCTTTCTTT.

V is TRBV7-2 and J is TRBJ1-5; D is perhaps TRBD1 (6 bases). This CDR3 is built from 14 residues. Germline CDR1 SGHTA, CDR2 FQGNSA. The ends were cut back, 1 base at V and 5 bases at J, with 9 bases in the middle. CDR3 sequence (DNA): TGTGCCAGCAGCTTAGACCCAGGGGATCAGCCCCAGCATTTT. Translated: CASSLDPGDQPQHF.

This clone was observed a handful of times. The chain couples TRBV7-6 to TRBJ2-5; D may be TRBD2 (5 bases). Per the germline V gene, CDR1 is SGHVS and CDR2 is FNYEAQ. V dropped 6 bases and J dropped 4 bases, with 12 bases sitting between them. The CDR3 sequence is 13 residues long. CDR3 bases: TGTGCCAGCAGTGAACGGAGCGGAGAGACCCAGTACTTC. Its protein is CASSERSGETQYF.

The V call is TRBV5-5, the J call TRBJ2-7; TRBD1 matches at 10 bases. Germline V lookup: CDR1 SGHKS, CDR2 YYEKEE (reference sequence). The CDR3 is made up of 15 amino acids. V was clipped by 2 bases and J by 2 bases; unmatched bases: 4. The chain's CDR3 is CASSLGTGATYEQYF. CDR3 coding DNA: TGTGCCAGCAGCTTAGGGACAGGGGCTACCTACGAGCAGTACTTC. The full variable domain, completed using reference TRBV5-5 and TRBJ2-7, is DAGVTQSPTHLIKTRGQQVTLRCSPISGHKSVSWYQQVLGQGPQFIFQYYEKEERGRGNFPDRFSARQFPNYSSELNVNALLLGDSALYLCASSLGTGATYEQYFGPGTRLTVT.